This T cell receptor beta chain stems from a study of tissue T cells after allogeneic stem cell transplantation. The study, taken as a whole, reports: In patients and mice, blood and spleen missed much of tissue repertoire. Which tissue TCRs were alloreactive or antigen-specific was not determined. Some clones might be persisting host cells.

Sequencing of TCRbeta CDR3 at survey depth gave sequences and template counts. Method: immunoSEQ multiplex PCR; TCRdb's copy keeps in-frame clones and lacks some. The sample shows about 48,000 clones, about three quarters of them seen only once. Details on this clone: Its antigen is unidentified. Gene labels here are mouse ones.

This clonotype originated in a pool of C57BL/6 mice in good health. The sequenced sample was sorted cells pooled from one or two spleens.

The CDR3 region is CGARMGYAEQFF. The sequenced part of the CDR3 DNA is TGTGGTGCTAGGATGGGCTATGCTGAGCAGTTC. The chain uses TRBV20 and TRBJ2-1; D is undetermined. Coverage ceases 1 residue before the CDR3 finishes, and the germline J gene fills in the end. CDR1 is GFQATS and CDR2 is STVNSAI in the germline V gene. The CDR3 runs 12 residues. V was pared by 2 bases and J by 3 bases, with 5 bases between.